The 25 T cell receptor beta chains given below trace back to one sample, sequenced in a study of T-cell reconstitution after alpha-beta-depleted transplantation in children (dated by TCRdb to about 2016). Libraries were built with PCR. Reads for this sample came from an Illumina HiSeq 2500. Molecular barcoding was employed in the preparation of TCR libraries, with unique molecular identifiers being used to normalize TCRbeta repertoire quantification. Using fastp at Q25 and MiXCR, TCRdb reprocessed the public reads and kept productive beta chains. For every CDR3 protein sequence, its rows merge into one entry that carries the most common genes and DNA. The sample table contains hundreds of thousands of distinct CDR3 sequences; only one count was recorded for more than 9% of them. The leading ten clones occupy 4% of the sample. The sample in question was PBMCs from the stem cell graft donor, obtained from the stem cell graft. These TCRs come from a human donor who donated a stem cell graft to a child with acute myeloid leukemia.

On this clonotype: A clone one base away is much larger, so this may be a read error. The conserved phenylalanine or tryptophan is not found at the CDR3 terminus, so this likely reflects a read error. This chain links TRBV28 with TRBJ1-1; D uncertain. CDR3 size: 13 residues. V was shortened by 1 base and J by 6 bases, with 9 bases between the two germline ends. Germline CDR1 and CDR2: MDHEN and SYDVKM. CDR3 DNA: TGTGCCAGCAGTTTATCTCGATCCGCTGAAGCTTTCTAT. It is translated as CASSLSRSAEAFY.

This clonotype was seen a few times. V is TRBV6-2 or TRBV6-3 and J is TRBJ2-7; 15 nucleotides align to TRBD2. Trimming cost V 2 bases and J 7 bases; bases outside gene matches: 3. The CDR3 covers 15 residues. CDR1 is MNHEY and CDR2 is SVGEGT in the germline V gene. For the CDR3, the DNA is TGTGCCAGCAGTTACGTCGGACTAGCGGGGGGGGAGCAGTACTTC. It is translated as CASSYVGLAGGEQYF.

Only a few counts were recorded for this clonotype. V and J are TRBV7-3 and TRBJ2-1; 13 bases match TRBD2. J was trimmed by 8 bases and V by 5 bases; bases with no gene match: 9. Germline lookup yields CDR1 SGHTA and CDR2 FQGTGA. The CDR3 consists of 16 residues. CDR3 DNA sequence: TGTGCCAGCAGCCAAACCGGACTAGCGGGAGCATATGAGCAGTTCTTC. This gives the protein CASSQTGLAGAYEQFF.

The chain carries TRBV20-1 and TRBJ1-1, with 10 bases that match TRBD1. J gave up 4 bases and V 5 bases, and 10 bases lay outside the gene matches. CDR1 DFQATT and CDR2 SNEGSKA come from the germline V gene (reference sequence). CDR3 length: 15 residues. DNA for the CDR3: TGCAGTGCTGGGGGACAGGGGTGGTTGAGCACTGAAGCTTTCTTT. It encodes CSAGGQGWLSTEAFF.

This clonotype came up a few times. J is TRBJ1-2 and V is TRBV11-2; TRBD1 is a possible D gene (5 bases). With 5 bases removed from V and 3 bases from J, the gap between germline ends came to 22 bases. The CDR3 is 17 amino acids. The germline V gene has CDR1 SGHAT and CDR2 FQNNGV. The CDR3 sequence is CASSQGRVGSIDYGYTF. CDR3 nucleotide sequence: TGTGCCAGCAGCCAGGGACGGGTCGGGTCGATCGACTATGGCTACACCTTC.

This clonotype was counted at least ten times. The J gene is TRBJ1-1, the V gene TRBV15; D is undetermined. Trimming took off 0 bases at V and 1 base at J, with 6 bases between the two ends. This CDR3 is 14 amino acids long. Germline V gene data show CDR1 as LNHNV and CDR2 as YYDKDF (reference sequence). As DNA, the CDR3 is TGTGCCACCAGCAGAGATCCCAGGAACACTGAAGCTTTCTTT. This translates into CATSRDPRNTEAFF.

On this clonotype: A much larger clone is a single base away; this may be a read error. The CDR3 end shows no conserved phenylalanine or tryptophan, and so a read error is likely. This chain links TRBV20-1 with TRBJ1-4; D unresolved. Germline V CDR1 and CDR2: DFQATT, SNEGSKA (reference sequence). V was cut by 3 bases and J by 4 bases, with 9 bases left in between. The CDR3 sequence is 13 residues long. The CDR3 here is CSASSSSNEKLFI. The CDR3 bases are TGCAGTGCTAGTTCCAGCAGTAATGAAAAACTGTTTATT.

This clonotype appeared many times. This chain connects TRBV20-1 to TRBJ2-5; D may be TRBD1 (6 bases). Trimming took 5 bases from V and 7 from J, leaving 14 bases between them. In germline, CDR1 is DFQATT, CDR2 SNEGSKA (reference sequence). The CDR3 sequence is 12 residues long. Here the CDR3 DNA reads TGCAGTGCTCTACAGGGCTCGTGGACCCAGTACTTC. Translating it yields CSALQGSWTQYF.

This clonotype occurred a few times. The chain links TRBV7-8 to TRBJ2-7; 9 bases fit TRBD2. The CDR3 has 15 residues. The V segment lost 1 base and the J segment 12 bases; nucleotides outside the gene matches: 13. Germline V gene data show CDR1 as SGHVS and CDR2 as FQNEAQ. The CDR3 sequence: CASSLGLAGEGLPYF. The CDR3 region has the DNA TGTGCCAGCAGCTTAGGGTTAGCGGGAGAGGGGCTACCGTACTTC.

This clonotype was seen ten or more times. This chain joins TRBV3-1 and TRBJ1-1; D is unresolved. Deletions cut 0 bases from V and 1 base from J, with 9 bases between. This CDR3 has 15 amino acids. Germline V gene sequence: CDR1 LGHDT, CDR2 YNNKEL (reference sequence). The CDR3 region has the DNA TGTGCCAGCAGCCAAGATTCGGGCAAGAACACTGAAGCTTTCTTT. Encoded protein: CASSQDSGKNTEAFF.

The chain is built from TRBV6-1 and TRBJ2-5, with D possibly TRBD2 on 7 matching bases. Germline loops: CDR1 MNHNS, CDR2 SASEGT. Trimming cost V 5 bases and J 5 bases, with 15 bases left between them. This CDR3 comprises 14 residues. The CDR3 coding sequence is TGTGCCAGCAGTCGGTGGGGGGGCCAGGAGACCCAGTACTTC. It yields the protein CASSRWGGQETQYF.

In this sample, this clonotype turned up many times. The genes are TRBV27 and TRBJ2-3, with TRBD2 identical over 9 bases. V gave up 4 bases and J gave up 2 bases; unmatched junction bases: 4. Germline CDR1 reads MNHEY; CDR2 reads SMNVEV (reference sequence). This CDR3 comprises 15 residues. CDR3 loop: CASSWIAGATDTQYF. The DNA of the CDR3 is TGTGCCAGCAGTTGGATAGCGGGAGCCACAGATACGCAGTATTTT.

This clonotype came up a few times. The chain links TRBV9 to TRBJ2-3; no reliable D call. The CDR3 extends over 13 amino acids. Germline V gene data show CDR1 as SGDLS and CDR2 as YYNGEE. V lost 0 bases to trimming and J lost 3 bases, with 5 bases between them. As DNA, the CDR3 is TGTGCCAGCAGCGTAGATGTTACAGATACGCAGTATTTT. Protein: CASSVDVTDTQYF.

This clonotype showed up many times. This chain uses TRBV5-1 with TRBJ1-4; possibly TRBD1 for D (5 bases). The CDR3 covers 14 residues. V was shortened by 4 bases and J by 8 bases, with 15 bases between the two germline ends. Germline V gives CDR1 SGHRS, CDR2 YFSETQ. CDR3 in amino acids: CASSRTPNGEKLFF. The CDR3 DNA sequence: TGCGCCAGCAGCAGGACACCGAATGGGGAAAAACTGTTTTTT.

This clonotype was recorded many times. The chain uses TRBV4-3 and TRBJ2-1, with D unclear. This CDR3 comprises 13 residues. Germline CDR1 and CDR2: LGHNA and YSLEER. Trimming took 3 bases from V and 2 from J, leaving 5 bases between them. CDR3 DNA sequence: TGCGCCAGCAGCCATCGCCCCTACAATGAGCAGTTCTTC. Residues: CASSHRPYNEQFF.

This chain uses TRBV7-2 with TRBJ1-5; D may be TRBD1 (6 bases). Trimming took 3 bases from V and 4 from J, leaving 13 bases between them. CDR3 length: 15 residues. Germline V gives CDR1 SGHTA, CDR2 FQGNSA. CDR3 bases: TGTGCCAGCAGCTTTGGACAGAGGGGGAATCAGCCCCAGCATTTT. Translated: CASSFGQRGNQPQHF.

There are a few counts of this clonotype. CDR3 sequence (DNA): TGTGCCAGCAGCGGGGGGCTTAGGGGGTATGGCTACACCTTC. Translation gives CASSGGLRGYGYTF. V usage is TRBV9 and J usage is TRBJ1-2; the D gene is possibly TRBD1 (6 bases). The V end lost 3 bases, the J end lost 5 bases, and 14 bases lay between the germline ends. Germline V gene data show CDR1 as SGDLS and CDR2 as YYNGEE. The length of the CDR3 is 14 residues. Together with reference TRBV9 and TRBJ1-2, the CDR3 gives the full variable domain: DSGVTQTPKHLITATGQRVTLRCSPRSGDLSVYWYQQSLDQGLQFLIQYYNGEERAKGNILERFSAQQFPDLHSELNLSSLELGDSALYFCASSGGLRGYGYTFGSGTRLTVV.

This clonotype was counted a few times. The chain employs TRBV29-1 and TRBJ2-7; 9 bases are shared with TRBD2. The germline gives CDR1 SQVTM, CDR2 ANQGSEA. The V segment lost 3 bases and the J segment 2 bases; nucleotides outside the gene matches: 5. This CDR3 spans 14 amino acids. Here the CDR3 reads CSVDGASGTYEQYF. The CDR3 region has the DNA TGCAGCGTTGACGGGGCTAGCGGGACCTACGAGCAGTACTTC.

This clonotype was detected ten times or more. This chain connects TRBV25-1 to TRBJ1-5; perhaps TRBD1 as D (6 bases). Trimming left V 4 bases short and J 8 bases short, with 24 bases between. The CDR3 runs 17 residues. Germline V CDR1 and CDR2: MGHDK, SYGVNS. The CDR3 is CASSAGRTEGRGEPQHF. CDR3 coding DNA: TGTGCCAGCAGTGCCGGCAGGACAGAGGGAAGGGGGGAGCCCCAGCATTTT.

This rearrangement joins TRBV20-1 to TRBJ1-3, with TRBD1 matching over 9 bases. CDR1 is DFQATT, CDR2 SNEGSKA, per germline (reference sequence). CDR3 length: 19 residues. With V trimmed by 2 bases and J by 2 bases, 16 bases remained unmatched. The chain's CDR3 is CSARYPQPQGAFAGNTIYF. CDR3 DNA: TGCAGTGCTAGATATCCCCAGCCACAGGGGGCTTTTGCTGGAAACACCATATATTTT.

This clonotype was observed a few times. V gene TRBV20-1 combines with J gene TRBJ2-5, with D unresolved. The CDR3 totals 14 residues. Per germline, CDR1 DFQATT and CDR2 SNEGSKA (reference sequence). The V end was cut by 4 bases, the J end by 5 bases, with 17 bases between. CDR3 amino acids: CSATYPDTSETQYF. CDR3 nucleotides: TGCAGTGCTACCTATCCTGACACGTCCGAGACCCAGTACTTC.

The chain employs TRBV5-1 and TRBJ2-1, with 7 nucleotides matching TRBD1. Losses at the gene ends were 4 bases for V and 8 bases for J; bases not matched to a gene: 15. The CDR3 has 16 residues. Germline V gives CDR1 SGHRS, CDR2 YFSETQ. The CDR3 region is CASSPSGQGVVYEQFF. In nucleotides, the CDR3 is TGCGCCAGCAGCCCGTCGGGGCAGGGGGTCGTATATGAGCAGTTCTTC.

This chain uses TRBV6-6 with TRBJ2-1; tentative D call: TRBD2 (6 bases). Germline V gives CDR1 MNHNY, CDR2 SVGAGI (reference sequence). The CDR3 consists of 13 residues. Trimming pared 7 bases from V and 9 bases from J, leaving 16 bases between. Here the CDR3 reads CASTSVEGGEQFF. CDR3 sequence (DNA): TGTGCCAGCACCTCAGTGGAGGGAGGTGAGCAGTTCTTC.

V is TRBV6-2 or TRBV6-3 and J is TRBJ1-1; TRBD1 is a possible D gene (6 bases). This CDR3 is 16 amino acids long. V gave up 6 bases and J gave up 0 bases, with 17 bases separating them. Germline loops: CDR1 MNHEY, CDR2 SVGEGT. In DNA form, the CDR3 reads TGTGCCAGCAGGAAGCTCGGGGGGCATATGAACACTGAAGCTTTCTTT. This sequence encodes CASRKLGGHMNTEAFF.

This chain uses TRBV2 with TRBJ2-7, with D perhaps TRBD1 or TRBD2 (7 bases each). Germline CDR1 SNHLY, CDR2 FYNNEI. The CDR3 contains 14 residues. V dropped 5 bases and J dropped 2 bases, with 13 bases sitting between them. The CDR3 coding sequence is TGTGCCAGCAGTACTCAGGGGGGGGCCTACGAGCAGTACTTC. It specifies CASSTQGGAYEQYF.